A selection of T cell receptor beta chains follows, all from one sample in a study of cytomegalovirus exposure and HLA in healthy donors. TCRdb's copy holds only in-frame clones and misses some; the assay was immunoSEQ multiplex PCR. The table lists approximately 100,000 clones, 78% of them singletons. The sample consisted of PBMCs. The receptors derive from a middle-aged woman in good health and CMV-seronegative. Each CDR3 is given with its conserved first and last residue. The order of the fields is V gene, D gene, J gene, clone size, CDR3 protein, CDR3 DNA. A D gene is named only where the DNA matches it firmly. The listing skips clone size in some rows; elsewhere it reads once, few, many or a size class.

v_gene: TRBV30; d_gene: NA; j_gene: TRBJ1-5; abundance: NA; CDR3aa: CAWGSTAGPEPQHF; CDR3nt: TGTGCCTGGGGCTCGACAGCCGGGCCTGAGCCCCAGCATTTT
v_gene: TRBV28; d_gene: TRBD1; j_gene: TRBJ1-1; abundance: NA; CDR3aa: CASSLIGTGVKAFF; CDR3nt: TGTGCCAGCAGTTTAATAGGGACAGGGGTAAAAGCTTTCTTT
v_gene: TRBV27; d_gene: TRBD1; j_gene: TRBJ2-7; abundance: once; CDR3aa: CASSIPTGTDEQYF; CDR3nt: TGTGCCAGCAGTATCCCGACAGGGACCGACGAGCAGTACTTC
v_gene: TRBV25-1; d_gene: NA; j_gene: TRBJ2-7; abundance: NA; CDR3aa: CASSRLPYEQYF; CDR3nt: TGTGCCAGCAGTAGACTGCCCTACGAGCAGTACTTC
v_gene: TRBV18; d_gene: TRBD1; j_gene: TRBJ1-2; abundance: NA; CDR3aa: CASSERDRASYGYTF; CDR3nt: TGTGCCAGCTCAGAGAGGGACAGGGCCTCCTATGGCTACACCTTC
v_gene: TRBV28; d_gene: NA; j_gene: TRBJ1-1; abundance: NA; CDR3aa: CASGSHNRGYTEAFF; CDR3nt: TGTGCCAGCGGATCACATAACCGAGGGTACACTGAAGCTTTCTTT
v_gene: TRBV2; d_gene: NA; j_gene: TRBJ2-7; abundance: once; CDR3aa: CASSPQWSDYEQYF; CDR3nt: TGTGCCAGCAGCCCCCAGTGGAGTGACTACGAGCAGTACTTC
v_gene: TRBV2; d_gene: TRBD2; j_gene: TRBJ2-3; abundance: NA; CDR3aa: CATSSGRSGKTDTQYF; CDR3nt: TGTGCCACCTCCTCCGGGAGGAGCGGGAAAACAGATACGCAGTATTTT
v_gene: TRBV18; d_gene: NA; j_gene: TRBJ2-1; abundance: NA; CDR3aa: CASSPPGGLRLEQFF; CDR3nt: TGTGCCAGCTCACCTCCAGGTGGCCTTCGCCTTGAGCAGTTCTTC
v_gene: TRBV5-6; d_gene: TRBD2; j_gene: TRBJ2-1; abundance: NA; CDR3aa: CASRSLAGGYNEQFF; CDR3nt: TGTGCCAGCAGATCCCTAGCGGGAGGCTACAATGAGCAGTTCTTC
v_gene: TRBV5-1; d_gene: TRBD2; j_gene: TRBJ2-7; abundance: NA; CDR3aa: CASKISGYHYEQYF; CDR3nt: TGCGCCAGCAAGATTAGCGGGTACCACTACGAGCAGTACTTC